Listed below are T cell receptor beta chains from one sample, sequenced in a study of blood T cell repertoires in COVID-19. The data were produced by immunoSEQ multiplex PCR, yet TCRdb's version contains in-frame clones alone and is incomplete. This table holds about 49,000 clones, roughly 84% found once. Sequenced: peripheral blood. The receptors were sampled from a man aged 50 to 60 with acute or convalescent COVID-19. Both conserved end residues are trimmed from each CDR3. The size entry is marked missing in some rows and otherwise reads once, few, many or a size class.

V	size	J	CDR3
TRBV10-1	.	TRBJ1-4	ASSEGGEGREKLF
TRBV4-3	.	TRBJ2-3	ASSQVDRAADTQY
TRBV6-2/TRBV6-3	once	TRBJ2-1	ASSYVGKASGRLSEQF
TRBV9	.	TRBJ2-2	ASSSPQGAPNTGELF
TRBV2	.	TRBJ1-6	ASSARQGNSPLH
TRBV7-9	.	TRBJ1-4	ASSSSTGTGVEKLF
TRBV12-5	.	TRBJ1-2	ASGLTPGTGKNYGYT
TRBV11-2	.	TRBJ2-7	ASSLRLAGADEQY
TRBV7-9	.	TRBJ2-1	ASSYPAGGGADEQF
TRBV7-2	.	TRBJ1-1	ASSSTISTEAF
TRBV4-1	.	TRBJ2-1	ASSQKRATSGRYNEQF
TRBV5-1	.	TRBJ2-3	ASSLPTSLDPDTQY
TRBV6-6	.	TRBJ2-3	ASSYSASGGTDTQY
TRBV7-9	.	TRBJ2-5	ASSPTSGGETQY
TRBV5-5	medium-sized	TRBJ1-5	ASSPSYLQPQH
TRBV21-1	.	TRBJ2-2	ARNPRTGSTGELF
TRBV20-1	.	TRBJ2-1	SARDYGEQF
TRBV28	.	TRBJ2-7	ASSYRVGYEQY
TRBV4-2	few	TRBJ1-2	ASSQDIVGRVDYGYT
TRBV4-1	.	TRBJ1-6	ASSKGNSYNSPLH
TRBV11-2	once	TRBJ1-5	ASSSSRDYETQPQH
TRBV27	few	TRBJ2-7	ASSPQGGYEQY
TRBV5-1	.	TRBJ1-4	ASRPGTGFNEKLF
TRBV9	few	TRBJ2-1	ASSSQNPVAGGSNEQF
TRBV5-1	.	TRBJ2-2	ASSLTGTSTPGELF
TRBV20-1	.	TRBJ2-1	SASIATRYYNEQF
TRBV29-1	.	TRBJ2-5	SVPGLPRETQY
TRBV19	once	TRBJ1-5	ASSWERNQPQH